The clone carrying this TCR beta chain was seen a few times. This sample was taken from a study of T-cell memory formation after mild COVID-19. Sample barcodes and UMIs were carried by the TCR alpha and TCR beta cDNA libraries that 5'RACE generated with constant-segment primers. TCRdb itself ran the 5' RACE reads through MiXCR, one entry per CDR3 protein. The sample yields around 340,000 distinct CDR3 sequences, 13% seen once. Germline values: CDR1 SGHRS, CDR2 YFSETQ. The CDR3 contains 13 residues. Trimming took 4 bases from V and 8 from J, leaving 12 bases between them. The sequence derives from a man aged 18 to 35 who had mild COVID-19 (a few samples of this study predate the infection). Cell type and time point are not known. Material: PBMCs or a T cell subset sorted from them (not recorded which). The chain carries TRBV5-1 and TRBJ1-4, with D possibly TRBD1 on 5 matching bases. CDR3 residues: CASSAQGYEKLFF. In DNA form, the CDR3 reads TGCGCCAGCAGCGCCCAGGGATACGAAAAACTGTTTTTT.